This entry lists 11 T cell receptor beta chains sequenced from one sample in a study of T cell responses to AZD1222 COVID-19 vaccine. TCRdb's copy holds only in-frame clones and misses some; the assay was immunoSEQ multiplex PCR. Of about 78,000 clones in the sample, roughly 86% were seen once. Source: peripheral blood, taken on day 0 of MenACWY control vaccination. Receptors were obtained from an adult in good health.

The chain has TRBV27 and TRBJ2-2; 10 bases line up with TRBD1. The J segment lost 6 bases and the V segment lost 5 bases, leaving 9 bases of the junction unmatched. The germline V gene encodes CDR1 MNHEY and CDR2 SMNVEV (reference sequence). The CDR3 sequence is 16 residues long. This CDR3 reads CASSQRTGGFSGELFF. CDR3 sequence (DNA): TGTGCCAGCAGTCAAAGGACAGGGGGTTTTTCCGGGGAGCTGTTTTTT.

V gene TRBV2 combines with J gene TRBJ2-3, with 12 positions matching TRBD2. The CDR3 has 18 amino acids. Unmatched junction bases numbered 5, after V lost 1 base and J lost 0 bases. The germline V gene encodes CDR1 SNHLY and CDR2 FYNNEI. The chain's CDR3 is CASSEGLAGGFSTDTQYF. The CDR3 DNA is TGTGCCAGCAGTGAAGGGCTAGCGGGGGGGTTTAGCACAGATACGCAGTATTTT.

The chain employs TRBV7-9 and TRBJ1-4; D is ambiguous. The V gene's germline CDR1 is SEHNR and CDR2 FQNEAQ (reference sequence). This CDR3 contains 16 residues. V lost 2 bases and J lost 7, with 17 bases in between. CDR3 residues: CASSLISWAVTEKLFF. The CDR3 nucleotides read TGTGCCAGCAGCTTAATCTCCTGGGCAGTAACTGAAAAACTGTTTTTT.

For the CDR3, the DNA is TGTGCCAGCAGATCTAGCGGGTACGAGCAGTACTTC. The encoded protein is CASRSSGYEQYF. This sequence joins TRBV11-2 and TRBJ2-7, with 8 bases fitting TRBD2. Germline CDR1 SGHAT, CDR2 FQNNGV. This CDR3 spans 12 amino acids. J was trimmed by 4 bases and V by 6 bases; bases with no gene match: 2.

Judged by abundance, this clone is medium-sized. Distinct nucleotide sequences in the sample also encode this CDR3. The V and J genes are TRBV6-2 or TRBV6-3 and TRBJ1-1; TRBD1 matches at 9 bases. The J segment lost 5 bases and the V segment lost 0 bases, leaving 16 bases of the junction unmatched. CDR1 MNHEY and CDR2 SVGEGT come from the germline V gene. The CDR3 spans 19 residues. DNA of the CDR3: TGTGCCAGCAGTTACTCGTTCGATGGGACAGGGAAGGGGAAAACTGAAGCTTTCTTT. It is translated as CASSYSFDGTGKGKTEAFF.

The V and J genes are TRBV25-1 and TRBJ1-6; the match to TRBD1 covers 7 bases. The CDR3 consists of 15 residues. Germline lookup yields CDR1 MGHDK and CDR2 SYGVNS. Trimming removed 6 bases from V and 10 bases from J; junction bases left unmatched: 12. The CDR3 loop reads CASSGTGTAYSPLHF. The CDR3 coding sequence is TGTGCCAGCAGCGGAACCGGGACAGCTTACTCACCCCTCCACTTT.

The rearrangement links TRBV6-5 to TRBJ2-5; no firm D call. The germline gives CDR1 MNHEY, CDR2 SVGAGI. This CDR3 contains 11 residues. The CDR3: CASTRQETQYF. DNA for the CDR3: TGTGCTTCTACACGACAAGAGACCCAGTACTTC.

The CDR3 is CASSLGGGQSSYEQYF. CDR3 sequence (DNA): TGTGCCAGCAGCTTGGGGGGGGGACAGAGCTCCTACGAGCAGTACTTC. The chain has TRBV5-4 and TRBJ2-7; D may match TRBD1 or TRBD2 (7 bases each). Germline CDR1 SGHNT, CDR2 YYREEE (reference sequence). Trimming took 0 bases from V and 0 from J, leaving 13 bases between them. There are 16 residues in the CDR3.

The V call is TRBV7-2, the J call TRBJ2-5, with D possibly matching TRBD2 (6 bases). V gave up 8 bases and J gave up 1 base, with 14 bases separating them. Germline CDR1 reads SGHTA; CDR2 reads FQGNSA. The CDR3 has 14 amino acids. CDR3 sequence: CASLPHSGQETQYF. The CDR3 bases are TGTGCCAGCCTCCCCCATAGCGGCCAAGAGACCCAGTACTTC. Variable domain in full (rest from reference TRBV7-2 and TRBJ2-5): GAGVSQSPSNKVTEKGKDVELRCDPISGHTALYWYRQSLGQGLEFLIYFQGNSAPDKSGLPSDRFSAERTGGSVSTLTIQRTQQEDSAVYLCASLPHSGQETQYFGPGTRLLVL.

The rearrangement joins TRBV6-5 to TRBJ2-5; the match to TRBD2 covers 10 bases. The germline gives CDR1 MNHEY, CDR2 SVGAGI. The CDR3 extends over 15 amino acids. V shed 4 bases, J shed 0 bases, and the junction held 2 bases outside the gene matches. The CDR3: CASSSSGGHQETQYF. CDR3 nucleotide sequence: TGTGCCAGCAGTTCTAGCGGGGGCCACCAAGAGACCCAGTACTTC.

The CDR3 coding sequence is TGTGCCAGCAGTTTGCCACCTAACACTGAAGCTTTCTTT. This encodes CASSLPPNTEAFF. V and J are TRBV28 and TRBJ1-1; D uncertain. Trimming pared 3 bases from V and 2 bases from J, leaving 7 bases between. The germline CDR1 and CDR2 sequences are MDHEN and SYDVKM. This CDR3 has 13 amino acids. The full variable domain, completed using reference TRBV28 and TRBJ1-1, is DVKVTQSSRYLVKRTGEKVFLECVQDMDHENMFWYRQDPGLGLRLIYFSYDVKMKEKGDIPEGYSVSREKKERFSLILESASTNQTSMYLCASSLPPNTEAFFGQGTRLTVV.